Listed below are T cell receptor beta chains from one sample, sequenced in a study of technical replicates of blood from a few donors. Sequenced by immunoSEQ multiplex PCR; TCRdb stores in-frame clones only, minus some. The sample holds 75,000 to 100,000 clones, about 95% seen once. The sample consisted of T cells isolated from PBMCs. These receptors all come from a human donor in good health. The CDR3 runs from the conserved cysteine through the conserved F or W. D genes are given only for firm matches. Not every row has a clone size; where given, it reads once, few, many or a size class.

v_gene: TRBV29-1; abundance: -; j_gene: TRBJ2-1; d_gene: -; CDR3nt: TGCAGCGTTGAGAGGGCCTTGGGAAATGAGCAGTTCTTC; CDR3aa: CSVERALGNEQFF
v_gene: TRBV19; abundance: -; j_gene: TRBJ1-5; d_gene: TRBD1; CDR3nt: TGTGCCAGTAGTAGGGGGACAGGGAGCAATCAGCCCCAGCATTTT; CDR3aa: CASSRGTGSNQPQHF
v_gene: TRBV28; abundance: -; j_gene: TRBJ2-1; d_gene: TRBD2; CDR3nt: TGTGCCAGCAGTTTGGCTAGCGGGAGGGCCTACAATGAGCAGTTCTTC; CDR3aa: CASSLASGRAYNEQFF
v_gene: TRBV4-1; abundance: -; j_gene: TRBJ2-1; d_gene: TRBD2; CDR3nt: TGCGCCAGCAGCCAAGAATCCACCAGCGGGAGCTTATACAATGAGCAGTTCTTC; CDR3aa: CASSQESTSGSLYNEQFF
v_gene: TRBV29-1; abundance: -; j_gene: TRBJ2-7; d_gene: -; CDR3nt: TGCAGCGTGCGGGACAGAATTTACGAGCAGTACTTC; CDR3aa: CSVRDRIYEQYF
v_gene: TRBV7-7; abundance: -; j_gene: TRBJ2-7; d_gene: TRBD2; CDR3nt: TGTGCCAGCAGCTTAGGGGGACTAGCGGACGAGCAGTACTTC; CDR3aa: CASSLGGLADEQYF
v_gene: TRBV2; abundance: -; j_gene: TRBJ2-5; d_gene: -; CDR3nt: TGTGCCAGCAGTGTGTACCAGGGGCAAGAGACCCAGTACTTC; CDR3aa: CASSVYQGQETQYF
v_gene: TRBV30; abundance: -; j_gene: TRBJ2-1; d_gene: TRBD2; CDR3nt: TGTGCCTGGAGTGTTCGACTAGCGGCGCCGCTCATCTTC; CDR3aa: CAWSVRLAAPLIF
v_gene: TRBV7-9; abundance: -; j_gene: TRBJ2-1; d_gene: TRBD1; CDR3nt: TGTGCCAGCAGCCCCGGACAGGGGGGCTACAATGAGCAGTTCTTC; CDR3aa: CASSPGQGGYNEQFF
v_gene: TRBV9; abundance: -; j_gene: TRBJ2-7; d_gene: -; CDR3nt: TGTGCCAGCAGCGGAGGGAGCTACGAGCAGTACTTC; CDR3aa: CASSGGSYEQYF
v_gene: TRBV28; abundance: -; j_gene: TRBJ2-5; d_gene: -; CDR3nt: TGTGCCAGCAGTTTAGGGGATCGCCGGGGGGAGACCCAGTACTTC; CDR3aa: CASSLGDRRGETQYF
v_gene: TRBV11-3; abundance: few; j_gene: TRBJ1-1; d_gene: TRBD1; CDR3nt: TGTGCCAGCAGCTTAGTTGGAGGACAGGGGACTGAAGCTTTCTTT; CDR3aa: CASSLVGGQGTEAFF
v_gene: TRBV7-6; abundance: -; j_gene: TRBJ2-1; d_gene: TRBD2; CDR3nt: TGTGCCAGCAGTTTAAGGGGTTCGGGGGGGGATGAGCAGTTCTTC; CDR3aa: CASSLRGSGGDEQFF
v_gene: TRBV7-2; abundance: -; j_gene: TRBJ2-5; d_gene: TRBD2; CDR3nt: TGTGCCAGCAGCTTTCTAGCGGGAGGGGGGGAGACCCAGTACTTC; CDR3aa: CASSFLAGGGETQYF
v_gene: TRBV5-1; abundance: once; j_gene: TRBJ2-7; d_gene: TRBD2; CDR3nt: TGCGCCAGCAGCTGGACTAGCGGGAGTACCTACGAGCAGTACTTC; CDR3aa: CASSWTSGSTYEQYF
v_gene: TRBV5-1; abundance: -; j_gene: TRBJ1-4; d_gene: TRBD1; CDR3nt: TGTGCCAGCAGCTCGACAGGGGTTGGAGAAAAACTGTTTTTT; CDR3aa: CASSSTGVGEKLFF
v_gene: TRBV29-1; abundance: -; j_gene: TRBJ1-5; d_gene: -; CDR3nt: TGCAGCATCAGGGGAGAGAGGGATCAGCCCCAGCATTTT; CDR3aa: CSIRGERDQPQHF
v_gene: TRBV14; abundance: -; j_gene: TRBJ2-7; d_gene: -; CDR3nt: TGTGCCAGCAGCCCCCCTCGGGACACTAACGAGCAGTACTTC; CDR3aa: CASSPPRDTNEQYF
v_gene: TRBV11-3; abundance: -; j_gene: TRBJ2-7; d_gene: -; CDR3nt: TGTGCCAGCAGCTTAGATGGATCAGGGTACGAGCAGTACTTC; CDR3aa: CASSLDGSGYEQYF
v_gene: TRBV28; abundance: once; j_gene: TRBJ1-1; d_gene: -; CDR3nt: TGTGCCAGCAGTTTGGGAGGAGGCACTGAAGCTTTCTTT; CDR3aa: CASSLGGGTEAFF
v_gene: TRBV4-1; abundance: -; j_gene: TRBJ2-7; d_gene: -; CDR3nt: TGCGCCAGCAGCCAAATTGGCAGGCGGGACGAGCAGTACTTC; CDR3aa: CASSQIGRRDEQYF
v_gene: TRBV4-1; abundance: -; j_gene: TRBJ2-1; d_gene: -; CDR3nt: TGCGCCAGCAGCCAAGACAGTCACAATGAGCAGTTCTTC; CDR3aa: CASSQDSHNEQFF
v_gene: TRBV7-6; abundance: -; j_gene: TRBJ2-5; d_gene: -; CDR3nt: TGTGCCAGCAGCCTCGGCCAAGAGACCCAGTACTTC; CDR3aa: CASSLGQETQYF
v_gene: TRBV9; abundance: -; j_gene: TRBJ1-2; d_gene: TRBD1; CDR3nt: TGTGCCAGCAGCGTGCTCGGGACAGGAGCCTATGGCTACACCTTC; CDR3aa: CASSVLGTGAYGYTF